One and the same sample provided the 28 T cell receptor beta chains below, sequenced in a study of cytomegalovirus exposure and HLA in healthy donors. Vbeta (60) and Jbeta (13) primers were used in the PCR. Libraries were prepared by immunoSEQ multiplex PCR; TCRdb keeps only in-frame clonotypes and omits some of them. The repertoire consists of 140,000 to 150,000 clones, with 60% to 85% occurring once and the leading ten covering 1.8%. The sequencing sample was made of PBMCs. Receptors were obtained from a man aged 35 to 55 in good health and CMV-seronegative.

The V and J genes are TRBV6-4 and TRBJ1-1; TRBD1 might be the D (5 bases). Trimming took 4 bases from V and 4 from J, leaving 13 bases between them. Germline loops: CDR1 MRHNA, CDR2 SNTAGT. The CDR3 covers 14 residues. The CDR3 region has the DNA TGTGCCAGCAGTGGGTGGGGCTCGGGCACTGAAGCTTTCTTT. Translated, it gives CASSGWGSGTEAFF.

The chain uses TRBV11-2 and TRBJ2-1, with TRBD1 matching 7 bases. The CDR3 has 17 residues. V was clipped by 1 base and J by 8 bases; unmatched bases: 14. The germline CDR1 and CDR2 sequences are SGHAT and FQNNGV. The chain's CDR3 is CASSLGPPLDRLHEQFF. The CDR3 DNA sequence: TGTGCCAGCAGCTTAGGGCCCCCCCTGGACAGGTTGCATGAGCAGTTCTTC.

This chain links TRBV7-8 with TRBJ2-1, with 7 bases aligning to TRBD2. Losses at the gene ends were 3 bases for V and 12 bases for J; bases not matched to a gene: 2. The length of the CDR3 is 11 residues. CDR1 is SGHVS, CDR2 FQNEAQ, per germline. The CDR3 here is CASSFGLGQFF. In nucleotides, the CDR3 is TGTGCCAGCAGCTTCGGACTAGGGCAGTTCTTC.

The CDR3 nucleotides read TGTGCCAGCGGAAATCCTTTACTAGCGGGAGGACCAGCCGGGAACCAAGAGACCCAGTACTTC. Its protein product is CASGNPLLAGGPAGNQETQYF. This chain uses TRBV2 with TRBJ2-5; the match to TRBD2 covers 12 bases. Germline assignment: CDR1 SNHLY and CDR2 FYNNEI. This CDR3 has 21 residues. J was trimmed by 0 bases and V by 8 bases; bases with no gene match: 22.

This clone was seen only once. This chain joins TRBV7-6 and TRBJ1-4; 9 bases map to TRBD1. This CDR3 contains 15 residues. CDR1 SGHVS and CDR2 FNYEAQ come from the germline V gene. The ends lost 5 bases at V and 8 bases at J; junction bases unmatched: 9. CDR3 amino acids: CASSTMTGGKEKLFF. The CDR3 nucleotides are TGTGCCAGCAGCACGATGACAGGGGGGAAAGAAAAACTGTTTTTT.

The chain links TRBV14 to TRBJ2-2, with 12 positions matching TRBD2. This CDR3 is built from 19 residues. V was clipped by 1 base and J by 3 bases; unmatched bases: 9. Germline V gene data show CDR1 as SGHDN and CDR2 as FVKESK. This chain's CDR3 is CASSQAVGLAGDYTGELFF. In DNA, the CDR3 is TGTGCCAGCAGCCAAGCTGTGGGACTAGCGGGTGACTACACCGGGGAGCTGTTTTTT.

This clone was seen more than once but under ten times. The chain combines TRBV6-5 with TRBJ1-5, with D tentatively TRBD1 (6 bases). V dropped 5 bases and J dropped 3 bases, with 11 bases sitting between them. This CDR3 spans 14 amino acids. CDR1 and CDR2 (germline): MNHEY, SVGAGI. CDR3 coding DNA: TGTGCCAGCAGTCCCCGGGACACCAATCAGCCCCAGCATTTT. It specifies CASSPRDTNQPQHF.

The genes are TRBV27 and TRBJ2-5; 7 bases are a match to TRBD1. Germline V gene data show CDR1 as MNHEY and CDR2 as SMNVEV (reference sequence). The CDR3 has 14 amino acids. V gave up 5 bases and J gave up 1 base; unmatched junction bases: 4. CDR3 in amino acids: CASSQTGPQETQYF. Here the CDR3 DNA reads TGTGCCAGCAGTCAGACAGGGCCCCAAGAGACCCAGTACTTC.

The genes are TRBV6-5 and TRBJ2-3; D remains ambiguous. This CDR3 is built from 16 residues. V lost 0 bases, J lost 3 bases, and 13 bases lay in between. CDR1 and CDR2 from the germline V gene are MNHEY and SVGAGI. The CDR3 DNA sequence: TGTGCCAGCAGTTACTCAATTCCAATAGTAACAGATACGCAGTATTTT. Encoded protein: CASSYSIPIVTDTQYF.

V is TRBV10-3 and J is TRBJ2-3; TRBD2 matches at 10 bases. The germline V gene encodes CDR1 ENHRY and CDR2 SYGVKD. V lost 4 bases and J lost 0; bases outside the gene matches: 13. The CDR3 consists of 19 residues. This CDR3 is CAISGKKTSGISSTDTQYF. CDR3 sequence (DNA): TGTGCCATCAGTGGGAAGAAAACTAGCGGGATCTCTAGCACAGATACGCAGTATTTT.

The genes are TRBV6-1 and TRBJ2-7; 10 bases match TRBD2. The CDR3 covers 14 residues. In germline, CDR1 is MNHNS, CDR2 SASEGT. J gave up 4 bases and V 7 bases, and 7 bases lay outside the gene matches. CDR3: CASTLAGAPYEQYF. The CDR3, as DNA: TGTGCCAGCACCCTAGCGGGAGCCCCATACGAGCAGTACTTC.

This chain joins TRBV28 and TRBJ2-5, with D perhaps TRBD1 (6 bases). The J call is uncertain, as TRBJ2-7 better fits the DNA end. The CDR3 covers 14 residues. Germline values: CDR1 MDHEN, CDR2 SYDVKM. The DNA of the CDR3 is TGTGCCAGCAGTCCTCCGGACAGTTCCTACGAGCAGTACTTC. The encoded protein is CASSPPDSSYEQYF.

The V call is TRBV21-1, the J call TRBJ2-7; the table's D call TRBD1 went unverified against the DNA. TRBV21-1 corresponds to a pseudogene. The CDR3 is 13 residues long. The CDR3 loop reads CASSKDPDRWSGV. The CDR3 DNA follows: TGTGCCAGCAGCAAAGATCCGGACAGGTGGTCCGGGGTT.

The CDR3 sequence: CASSITDRVTGELFF. In DNA form, the CDR3 reads TGTGCCAGCAGTATAACGGACAGGGTGACCGGGGAGCTGTTTTTT. This chain uses TRBV2 with TRBJ2-2, with 8 bases identical to TRBD1. Germline-derived CDR1 and CDR2 are SNHLY and FYNNEI. The CDR3 has 15 residues. J was trimmed by 5 bases and V by 5 bases; bases with no gene match: 7.

V is TRBV6-6 and J is TRBJ2-5, with TRBD2 matching over 7 bases. The assigned J gene may be wrong: the sequence end matches TRBJ2-7 better. In germline, CDR1 is MNHNY, CDR2 SVGAGI (reference sequence). This CDR3 region has 16 residues. The CDR3 sequence: CASAPVASSGSYEQYF. The CDR3 DNA follows: TGTGCCAGTGCCCCTGTTGCTTCTAGCGGTTCCTACGAGCAGTACTTC.

The chain carries TRBV7-8 and TRBJ2-1, with 8 bases fitting TRBD2. The CDR3 sequence is 16 residues long. CDR1 and CDR2 from the germline V gene are SGHVS and FQNEAQ. Trimming removed 6 bases from V and 0 bases from J; junction bases left unmatched: 7. DNA for the CDR3: TGTGCCAGCAGACCGGGACTAGGAGGCTCCTACAATGAGCAGTTCTTC. Protein sequence: CASRPGLGGSYNEQFF.

The V and J genes are TRBV5-1 and TRBJ2-3; perhaps TRBD2 as D (5 bases). Trimming cost V 1 base and J 1 base, with 7 bases left between them. The germline CDR1 and CDR2 sequences are SGHRS and YFSETQ. This CDR3 is 14 amino acids long. CDR3 region: CASSLIGGTDTQYF. The CDR3 DNA reads as TGCGCCAGCAGCTTGATCGGGGGCACAGATACGCAGTATTTT.

CDR3 DNA: TGCGCCAGCAGCCAAGCCGGGACTAGCGAGAACAATGAGCAGTTCTTC. Residues: CASSQAGTSENNEQFF. V is TRBV4-1 and J is TRBJ2-1, with 10 nucleotides matching TRBD2. V shed 1 base and J 5 bases; nucleotides not matched to a gene: 5. This CDR3 contains 16 residues. CDR1 and CDR2 from the germline V gene are MGHRA and YSYEKL.

V usage is TRBV27 and J usage is TRBJ1-3, with TRBD1 matching 8 bases. The CDR3 covers 15 residues. Germline values: CDR1 MNHEY, CDR2 SMNVEV (reference sequence). The V segment lost 3 bases and the J segment 2 bases; nucleotides outside the gene matches: 3. This CDR3 is CASSFSRGPGNTIYF. DNA of the CDR3: TGTGCCAGCAGTTTTTCCAGGGGGCCTGGAAACACCATATATTTT.

The chain links TRBV5-5 to TRBJ2-3; 13 bases are shared with TRBD2. The germline gives CDR1 SGHKS, CDR2 YYEKEE (reference sequence). V was clipped by 3 bases and J by 2 bases; unmatched bases: 3. The CDR3 has 16 amino acids. The CDR3 region has the DNA TGTGCCAGCAGCTGGGGACTAGCGGGGACCACAGATACGCAGTATTTT. Residues: CASSWGLAGTTDTQYF.

This clone was picked up a small number of times. This chain connects TRBV28 to TRBJ2-7; 12 positions match TRBD2. V dropped 3 bases and J dropped 3; count of bases not matched to a gene: 9. Germline-derived CDR1 and CDR2 are MDHEN and SYDVKM. The CDR3 spans 17 residues. CDR3 sequence (DNA): TGTGCCAGCAGTTTCCCCCGACTAGCGGGAGTTGTCTACGAGCAGTACTTC. This codes for CASSFPRLAGVVYEQYF. Drawing the rest from reference TRBV28 and TRBJ2-7, the complete variable domain is DVKVTQSSRYLVKRTGEKVFLECVQDMDHENMFWYRQDPGLGLRLIYFSYDVKMKEKGDIPEGYSVSREKKERFSLILESASTNQTSMYLCASSFPRLAGVVYEQYFGPGTRLTVT.

This chain connects TRBV6-5 to TRBJ2-1; 7 bases fit TRBD1. CDR3 length: 11 amino acids. Germline V gene sequence: CDR1 MNHEY, CDR2 SVGAGI. After removal of 11 bases from V and 6 bases from J, the junction contained 4 bases not matched to a gene. DNA for the CDR3: TGTGCCGTCAGACAGGGCAATGAGCAGTTCTTC. It is translated as CAVRQGNEQFF.

This chain uses TRBV7-9 with TRBJ2-2, with 12 bases identical to TRBD2. The V gene's germline CDR1 is SEHNR and CDR2 FQNEAQ (reference sequence). J was trimmed by 7 bases and V by 2 bases; bases with no gene match: 11. This CDR3 is 18 amino acids long. CDR3 loop: CASSLSGTSGRRSGELFF. As DNA, the CDR3 is TGTGCCAGCAGCTTATCCGGGACTAGCGGGCGGCGGAGCGGGGAGCTGTTTTTT.

This rearrangement joins TRBV9 to TRBJ2-7, with TRBD2 matching over 9 bases. The CDR3 spans 16 residues. J gave up 3 bases and V 0 bases, and 7 bases lay outside the gene matches. Germline V lookup: CDR1 SGDLS, CDR2 YYNGEE. This CDR3 is CASSVADLAGNYEQYF. The CDR3 DNA follows: TGTGCCAGCAGCGTAGCAGATCTAGCGGGAAACTACGAGCAGTACTTC.

The V call is TRBV10-1, the J call TRBJ1-2; D is possibly TRBD1 (6 bases). The CDR3 consists of 14 residues. Between the trimmed V and J ends, which lost 6 bases and 5 bases, there was a span of 16 bases. From germline, CDR1 is WNHNN and CDR2 SYGVQD (reference sequence). CDR3 in DNA: TGCGCCAGCAGCGCCTCCGGACAGTTATATGGCTACACCTTC. Translating gives CASSASGQLYGYTF.

The V call is TRBV27, the J call TRBJ2-7; the match to TRBD1 covers 7 bases. Trimming cost V 8 bases and J 1 base; bases outside gene matches: 11. CDR3 length equals 15 residues. Germline values: CDR1 MNHEY, CDR2 SMNVEV (reference sequence). This CDR3 reads CASSSTGTASYEQYF. The CDR3 DNA follows: TGTGCCAGCTCCTCCACCGGGACAGCTTCCTACGAGCAGTACTTC.

The rearrangement links TRBV7-9 to TRBJ1-1; a possible D gene is TRBD1 (5 bases). This CDR3 region has 14 residues. Germline CDR1 is SEHNR and CDR2 is FQNEAQ (reference sequence). Trimming took off 4 bases at V and 3 bases at J, with 12 bases between the two ends. The CDR3 DNA reads as TGTGCCAGCAGCTCGAACCGGGACTACACTGAAGCTTTCTTT. Its translation is CASSSNRDYTEAFF.

CDR3 sequence: CASSIDRHGELFF. The CDR3 DNA reads TGTGCCAGTAGTATAGACAGACACGGGGAGCTGTTTTTT. The chain employs TRBV19 and TRBJ2-2; D is ambiguous. Trimming pared 0 bases from V and 7 bases from J, leaving 6 bases between. The germline V gene encodes CDR1 LNHDA and CDR2 SQIVND (reference sequence). This CDR3 has 13 amino acids.